The 4 T cell receptor beta chains given below trace back to one sample, sequenced in a study of cytomegalovirus exposure and HLA in healthy donors. PCR was performed using 60 Vbeta and 13 Jbeta primers. Assay: immunoSEQ multiplex PCR; the TCRdb copy retains only in-frame clones and omits some. Of some 150,000 clones in the sample, 79% were seen once. Material: PBMCs. These TCRs come from a man aged 35 to 55 in good health and CMV-seronegative.

This rearrangement joins TRBV20-1 to TRBJ1-2; D unclear. The CDR3 totals 11 residues. Trimming took 3 bases from V and 6 from J, leaving 8 bases between them. Per the germline V gene, CDR1 is DFQATT and CDR2 is SNEGSKA (reference sequence). The CDR3 reads CSASAGNGYTF. The CDR3 DNA sequence: TGCAGTGCTAGTGCGGGGAATGGCTACACCTTC.

The gene calls are TRBV7-6 and TRBJ2-1, with D perhaps TRBD1 (6 bases). The CDR3 consists of 16 residues. V dropped 0 bases and J dropped 8 bases, with 17 bases sitting between them. Germline V CDR1 and CDR2: SGHVS, FNYEAQ. The CDR3 loop reads CASSLAQAQGWDEQFF. The CDR3 coding sequence is TGTGCCAGCAGCTTAGCGCAGGCGCAGGGGTGGGATGAGCAGTTCTTC. Variable domain in full (rest from reference TRBV7-6 and TRBJ2-1): GAGVSQSPRYKVTKRGQDVALRCDPISGHVSLYWYRQALGQGPEFLTYFNYEAQQDKSGLPNDRFSAERPEGSISTLTIQRTEQRDSAMYRCASSLAQAQGWDEQFFGPGTRLTVL.

The chain recombines TRBV5-8 with TRBJ2-6; 7 positions match TRBD1. Germline V lookup: CDR1 SGHTS, CDR2 YDEGEE. V was clipped by 2 bases and J by 0 bases; unmatched bases: 5. The CDR3 totals 17 residues. CDR3 loop: CASSLQGPFSGANVLTF. In DNA, the CDR3 is TGTGCCAGCAGCTTACAGGGGCCTTTCTCTGGGGCCAACGTCCTGACTTTC.

This clone was seen only a few times. The chain has TRBV25-1 and TRBJ2-2; 9 bases are a match to TRBD1. J was trimmed by 3 bases and V by 4 bases; bases with no gene match: 0. This CDR3 region has 14 residues. Germline lookup yields CDR1 MGHDK and CDR2 SYGVNS. CDR3 in amino acids: CASSGTGDTGELFF. CDR3 bases: TGTGCCAGCAGTGGGACAGGGGACACCGGGGAGCTGTTTTTT.